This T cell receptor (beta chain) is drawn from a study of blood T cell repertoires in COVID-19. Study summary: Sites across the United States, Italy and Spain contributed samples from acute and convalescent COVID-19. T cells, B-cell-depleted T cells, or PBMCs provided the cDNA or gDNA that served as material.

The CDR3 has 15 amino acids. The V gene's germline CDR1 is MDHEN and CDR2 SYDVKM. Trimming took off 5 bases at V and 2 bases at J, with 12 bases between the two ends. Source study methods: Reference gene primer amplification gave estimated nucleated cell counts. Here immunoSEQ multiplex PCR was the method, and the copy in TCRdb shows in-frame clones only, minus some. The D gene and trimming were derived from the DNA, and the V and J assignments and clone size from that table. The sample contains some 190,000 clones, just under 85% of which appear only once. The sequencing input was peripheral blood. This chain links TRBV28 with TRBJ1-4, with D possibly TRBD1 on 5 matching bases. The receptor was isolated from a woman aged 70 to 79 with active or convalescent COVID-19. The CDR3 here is CASSQGSATNEKLFF. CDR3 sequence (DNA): TGTGCCAGCAGTCAGGGTTCGGCGACTAATGAAAAACTGTTTTTT.